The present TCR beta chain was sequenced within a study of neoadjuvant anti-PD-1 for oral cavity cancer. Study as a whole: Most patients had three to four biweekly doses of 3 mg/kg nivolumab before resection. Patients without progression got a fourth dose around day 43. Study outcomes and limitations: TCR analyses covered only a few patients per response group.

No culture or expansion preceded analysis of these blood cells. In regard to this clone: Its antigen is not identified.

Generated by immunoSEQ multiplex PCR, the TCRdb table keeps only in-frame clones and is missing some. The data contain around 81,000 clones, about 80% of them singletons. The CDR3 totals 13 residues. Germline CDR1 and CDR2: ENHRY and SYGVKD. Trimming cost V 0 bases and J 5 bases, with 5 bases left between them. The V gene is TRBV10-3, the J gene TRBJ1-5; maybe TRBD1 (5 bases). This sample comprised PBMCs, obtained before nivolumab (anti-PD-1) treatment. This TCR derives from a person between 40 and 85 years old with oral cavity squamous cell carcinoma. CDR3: CAISESRDQPQHF. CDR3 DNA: TGTGCCATCAGTGAGTCCAGGGATCAGCCCCAGCATTTT.